This T cell receptor beta chain was sequenced during a study of Graves' ophthalmopathy and Graves' hyperthyroidism. Study conclusions and caveats: The model predicted progression of ophthalmopathy with a sensitivity of roughly 70%, and its specificity was under 75%. A model built from 13 signatures distinguished ophthalmopathy from stable hyperthyroidism with roughly 90% sensitivity and around 81% specificity.

At least ten counts were recorded for this clonotype. Its antigen is currently unknown. Amplified material comprised TCR beta CDR3 regions derived from RNA transcripts. Amplification began with first-round RT-PCR using HTBI primers, then second-round multiplex PCR was performed. MiXCR was run by TCRdb on the multiplex PCR reads, yielding one entry per CDR3 protein. This table has around 400,000 distinct CDR3 sequences, approximately 16% appearing once. The V gene lost 4 bases and the J gene lost 4 bases, with 11 bases spanning the gap. CDR1 SGHTA and CDR2 FQGNSA come from the germline V gene. This CDR3 contains 14 residues. Enrollment excluded any patients with other autoimmune diseases, uncontrolled infections, pregnancy or lactation.

The source material was peripheral blood. The TCR was taken from a woman aged 18 to 35 with Graves' ophthalmopathy. The chain links TRBV7-2 to TRBJ1-3; D is undetermined. Written as DNA, the CDR3 is TGTGCCAGCAGCTACCATCCACAAGGAAACACCATATATTTT. It translates to CASSYHPQGNTIYF. Complete variable domain (other parts from reference TRBV7-2 and TRBJ1-3): GAGVSQSPSNKVTEKGKDVELRCDPISGHTALYWYRQSLGQGLEFLIYFQGNSAPDKSGLPSDRFSAERTGGSVSTLTIQRTQQEDSAVYLCASSYHPQGNTIYFGEGSWLTVV.